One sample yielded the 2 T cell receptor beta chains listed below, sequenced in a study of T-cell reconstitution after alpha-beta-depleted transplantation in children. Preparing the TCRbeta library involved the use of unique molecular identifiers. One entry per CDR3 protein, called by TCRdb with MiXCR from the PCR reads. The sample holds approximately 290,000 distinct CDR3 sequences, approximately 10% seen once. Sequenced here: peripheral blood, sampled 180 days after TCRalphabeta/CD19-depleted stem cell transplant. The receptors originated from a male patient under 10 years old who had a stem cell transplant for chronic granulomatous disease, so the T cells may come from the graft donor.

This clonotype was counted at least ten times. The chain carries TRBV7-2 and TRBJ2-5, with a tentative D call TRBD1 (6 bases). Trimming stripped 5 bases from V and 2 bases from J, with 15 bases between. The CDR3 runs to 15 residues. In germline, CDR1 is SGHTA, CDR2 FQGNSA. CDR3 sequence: CASSTQLGHQETQYF. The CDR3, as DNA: TGTGCCAGCAGCACCCAACTGGGACATCAAGAGACCCAGTACTTC.

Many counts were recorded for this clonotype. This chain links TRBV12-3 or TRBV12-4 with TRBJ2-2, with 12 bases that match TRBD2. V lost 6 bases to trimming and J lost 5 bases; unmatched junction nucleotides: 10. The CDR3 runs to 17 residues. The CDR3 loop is CASSPTLAGGLTGELFF. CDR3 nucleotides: TGTGCCAGCAGCCCAACCCTAGCGGGGGGGCTGACCGGGGAGCTGTTTTTT.